This paragraph reports one TCR beta chain. This sample is drawn from a study of shared T cell receptors in the human thymus. Sequencing was performed with immunoSEQ multiplex PCR; in TCRdb, only in-frame clones are kept and a portion is missing. Of under 850,000 clones in the sample, 85% to 90% were seen once. Per the germline V gene, CDR1 is SGHTS and CDR2 is YDEGEE. The CDR3 loop spans 11 amino acids. V was cut by 3 bases and J by 13 bases, with 11 bases left in between. This same sample was also taken into another study, of human thymus T cells.

Source material: thymocytes. J is TRBJ2-1 and V is TRBV5-8, with a weak D call TRBD2 (6 bases). The origin of this receptor is a boy less than two years old with a congenital heart defect. CDR3 sequence reads: CASSCRLGQFF. DNA for the CDR3: TGTGCCAGCAGCTGCAGACTAGGACAGTTCTTC.